This section outlines one T cell receptor (beta chain) sequence together with its context. It has no known antigen specificity. Base qualities are missing; no much larger clone stands one base away. This entry comes from a study of control samples from healthy donors and cancer patients (dated by TCRdb to 2018 to 2021). Receptor amplification or capture employed the immunoSEQ multiplex PCR assay. Sourced from immuneACCESS, this table was stored by TCRdb with only in-frame sequences that have V and J called. A share of the clones is absent; for the studies checked, an unresolved V gene accounts for under half, and the remainder has no known explanation. Recorded for this sample are roughly 160,000 clones; over 95% of them occurred a single time. The leading ten clones occupy about 0.94% of the sample. The CDR3 has 15 amino acids, counting the end cysteine and phenylalanine. This entry keeps only the CDR3 DNA: 45 bases, framed from base 1. As encoded in the germline V gene, CDR1 is KGHSH while CDR2 is LQKENI. Trimming takes 1 base from V and 8 bases from J, and the germline ends sit 15 bases apart.

The TCR sequence derives from a woman aged 25 to 39 in good health. The V gene is TRBV18 and the J gene is TRBJ2-1; the D gene is perhaps TRBD2, from 5 matching bases. The sample taken for sequencing was blood. This receptor has the CDR3 CASSPLSAGGDEQFF. Here is the DNA: TGTGCCAGCTCACCACTCTCCGCAGGAGGTGATGAGCAGTTCTTC.